The 32 T cell receptor beta chains in this list originate from one sample, sequenced in a study of technical replicates of blood from a handful of donors. TCRdb keeps only in-frame clones here, not all; method: immunoSEQ multiplex PCR. The sample has fewer than 90,000 clones, over 90% seen once. Sequencing used T cells isolated from PBMCs. The origin of the receptors is a human donor in good health.

This chain joins TRBV6-6 and TRBJ2-5, with 9 bases that match TRBD1. CDR3 length: 15 amino acids. Trimming removed 5 bases from V and 1 base from J; junction bases left unmatched: 5. The germline gives CDR1 MNHNY, CDR2 SVGAGI (reference sequence). The CDR3 DNA sequence: TGTGCCAGCAGTCACCCGGGACAGGGCCAAGAGACCCAGTACTTC. This translates into CASSHPGQGQETQYF.

The gene calls are TRBV5-6 and TRBJ1-2; D possibly corresponds to TRBD1 (6 bases). Germline loops: CDR1 SGHDT, CDR2 YYEEEE. Trimming shortened V by 4 bases and J by 2 bases, and 12 bases separated the two germline ends. The CDR3 is 14 amino acids. CDR3 bases: TGTGCCAGCAGCGGAAGGACAGCCAACTATGGCTACACCTTC. Protein product: CASSGRTANYGYTF.

In this sample, this clone turned up once. The V gene is TRBV5-5, the J gene TRBJ2-1; TRBD1 agrees at 8 bases. With 5 bases clipped from V and 7 bases from J, the junction kept 14 bases outside the gene matches. Germline loops: CDR1 SGHKS, CDR2 YYEKEE (reference sequence). This CDR3 spans 16 amino acids. The CDR3, as DNA: TGTGCCAGCAGTTTACCCGCCGGGACAGGAAAGAATGAGCAGTTCTTC. It codes for CASSLPAGTGKNEQFF. Together with reference TRBV5-5 and TRBJ2-1, the CDR3 gives the full variable domain: DAGVTQSPTHLIKTRGQQVTLRCSPISGHKSVSWYQQVLGQGPQFIFQYYEKEERGRGNFPDRFSARQFPNYSSELNVNALLLGDSALYLCASSLPAGTGKNEQFFGPGTRLTVL.

The CDR3 loop reads CASSLEGVSGNTIYF. The CDR3 nucleotides are TGTGCCAGCAGCTTGGAGGGGGTCTCTGGAAACACCATATATTTT. The chain joins TRBV5-4 to TRBJ1-3; maybe TRBD1 (6 bases). Germline V CDR1 and CDR2: SGHNT, YYREEE (reference sequence). The CDR3 covers 15 residues. V was pared by 0 bases and J by 0 bases, with 7 bases between.

The chain links TRBV30 to TRBJ1-5, with 10 bases identical to TRBD1. With 3 bases clipped from V and 4 bases from J, the junction kept 3 bases outside the gene matches. Germline CDR1 GTSNPN, CDR2 SVGIG (reference sequence). CDR3 length: 14 amino acids. The CDR3 bases are TGTGCCTGGAGGAGGACAGGGGGGAATCAGCCCCAGCATTTT. Amino acid sequence: CAWRRTGGNQPQHF.

This clone came up once. One end of the junction does not line up with germline, which may come from a read error. This chain uses TRBV7-7 with TRBJ2-1; TRBD2 aligns across 11 bases. Germline CDR1 reads SSHAT; CDR2 reads FNYEAQ (reference sequence). The CDR3 is made up of 15 amino acids. The CDR3 nucleotides are TGTGCTAGCAGCCTTAGCGGGGGGGCCTGGGATGAGCAGTTCTTC. Residues: CASSLSGGAWDEQFF.

The CDR3 nucleotides read TGTGCCAGCAGTTATACGGGGGGGCGCGAGACCCAGTACTTC. Translated: CASSYTGGRETQYF. The rearrangement joins TRBV6-6 to TRBJ2-5, with 8 bases identical to TRBD2. Germline CDR1 is MNHNY and CDR2 is SVGAGI (reference sequence). The CDR3 extends over 14 amino acids. V gave up 3 bases and J gave up 5 bases; unmatched junction bases: 5.

The V call is TRBV9, the J call TRBJ1-1, with 7 positions matching TRBD1. V shed 4 bases and J 0 bases; nucleotides not matched to a gene: 6. CDR3 length equals 15 residues. The germline CDR1 and CDR2 sequences are SGDLS and YYNGEE. In DNA form, the CDR3 reads TGTGCCAGCAGCCCGGGACAGATGATGAACACTGAAGCTTTCTTT. This gives the protein CASSPGQMMNTEAFF.

The rearrangement joins TRBV6-1 to TRBJ1-5; D is unclear. Deletions cut 7 bases from V and 6 bases from J, with 13 bases between. This CDR3 is built from 13 residues. The germline gives CDR1 MNHNS, CDR2 SASEGT. CDR3: CASTEVRGQPQHF. In DNA form, the CDR3 reads TGTGCCAGCACCGAGGTTCGGGGTCAGCCCCAGCATTTT.

This sequence joins TRBV6-6 and TRBJ1-2, with D unresolved. The CDR3 length is 14 residues. CDR1 and CDR2 from the germline V gene are MNHNY and SVGAGI (reference sequence). Trimming cost V 6 bases and J 1 base, with 12 bases left between them. CDR3 nucleotide sequence: TGTGCCAGCAGCCGGGAACCGATTAACTATGGCTACACCTTC. Translation: CASSREPINYGYTF.

The CDR3 sequence is CASSLGQGPYNEQFF. CDR3 sequence (DNA): TGCGCCAGCAGCTTGGGACAGGGCCCCTACAATGAGCAGTTCTTC. The chain uses TRBV5-1 and TRBJ2-1; 7 bases match TRBD1. This CDR3 region has 15 residues. The germline gives CDR1 SGHRS, CDR2 YFSETQ. V was pared by 0 bases and J by 2 bases, with 2 bases of the junction left unmatched.

The chain uses TRBV20-1 and TRBJ1-1, with a tentative D call TRBD1 (6 bases). Germline V lookup: CDR1 DFQATT, CDR2 SNEGSKA (reference sequence). The CDR3 is made up of 11 amino acids. V was clipped by 3 bases and J by 8 bases, with 10 bases between them. CDR3 in amino acids: CSASRTAEAFF. In nucleotides, the CDR3 is TGCAGTGCTAGTAGGACAGCCGAAGCTTTCTTT.

This chain uses TRBV2 with TRBJ2-7; the D gene is possibly TRBD2 (7 bases). Germline CDR1 reads SNHLY; CDR2 reads FYNNEI. The CDR3 consists of 13 residues. Trimming took 11 bases from V and 1 from J, leaving 15 bases between them. The CDR3 loop is CALGGGASYEQYF. CDR3 nucleotide sequence: TGTGCCTTAGGGGGGGGTGCTTCCTACGAGCAGTACTTC.

The table lists this clone with a count of one. The chain has TRBV27 and TRBJ2-1, with 10 bases lining up with TRBD2. V dropped 2 bases and J dropped 6; count of bases not matched to a gene: 7. The CDR3 loop spans 16 amino acids. From germline, CDR1 is MNHEY and CDR2 SMNVEV (reference sequence). CDR3 DNA sequence: TGTGCCAGCAGTTTAGGGGGACTAGCGATGTCCAATGAGCAGTTCTTC. It is translated as CASSLGGLAMSNEQFF.

The gene calls are TRBV6-5 and TRBJ2-1; D is possibly TRBD1 (6 bases). This CDR3 contains 13 residues. Per the germline V gene, CDR1 is MNHEY and CDR2 is SVGAGI. Trimming left V 6 bases short and J 10 bases short, with 16 bases between. Here the CDR3 reads CASSPELRGEQFF. The CDR3 bases are TGTGCCAGCAGCCCAGAATTAAGGGGGGAGCAGTTCTTC.

The gene calls are TRBV7-6 and TRBJ2-1; D possibly corresponds to TRBD2 (6 bases). The CDR3 contains 15 residues. The V gene lost 0 bases and the J gene lost 2 bases, with 8 bases spanning the gap. The germline gives CDR1 SGHVS, CDR2 FNYEAQ. The CDR3 DNA reads as TGTGCCAGCAGCTTAGCCGGGAGCCCCTACAATGAGCAGTTCTTC. As protein: CASSLAGSPYNEQFF.

The chain employs TRBV11-3 and TRBJ2-7; 7 nucleotides line up with TRBD2. V lost 1 base and J lost 2; bases outside the gene matches: 8. Germline V gene sequence: CDR1 SGHNT, CDR2 YENEEA. This CDR3 spans 16 amino acids. CDR3 region: CASSLGHSAGPYEQYF. In DNA, the CDR3 is TGTGCCAGCAGCTTAGGTCACTCAGCGGGGCCCTACGAGCAGTACTTC.

As DNA, the CDR3 is TGTGCCAGCAGTGAACGACAGGCTTGGCCCCAGCATTTT. As protein: CASSERQAWPQHF. The chain employs TRBV28 and TRBJ1-5; D is perhaps TRBD1 (6 bases). The CDR3 consists of 13 residues. Between the trimmed V and J ends, which lost 5 bases and 9 bases, there was a span of 14 bases. The V gene's germline CDR1 is MDHEN and CDR2 SYDVKM.

This chain links TRBV10-2 with TRBJ1-1, with D unresolved. This CDR3 has 11 residues. The germline CDR1 and CDR2 sequences are WSHSY and SAAADI. Between the trimmed V and J ends, which lost 6 bases and 6 bases, there was a span of 8 bases. The CDR3 DNA is TGCGCCAGCAGGGCTCTCGCTGAAGCTTTCTTT. This codes for CASRALAEAFF.

This chain links TRBV14 with TRBJ2-3; possible D gene TRBD2, 6 bases. Germline CDR1 is SGHDN and CDR2 is FVKESK. This CDR3 has 16 residues. V lost 2 bases and J 1 base, leaving 13 bases between the germline ends. The CDR3 reads CASSQPRASGTDTQYF. Written as DNA, the CDR3 is TGTGCCAGCAGCCAACCCCGGGCTAGCGGCACAGATACGCAGTATTTT.

This chain links TRBV9 with TRBJ2-1, with 12 bases fitting TRBD2. V gave up 2 bases and J gave up 6 bases; unmatched junction bases: 3. The germline V gene has CDR1 SGDLS and CDR2 YYNGEE. The CDR3 loop spans 15 amino acids. CDR3 nucleotide sequence: TGTGCCAGCAGCGTGAGGACTAGCGGGGCCAATGAGCAGTTCTTC. This sequence encodes CASSVRTSGANEQFF.

The genes are TRBV7-3 and TRBJ1-1, with 7 bases matching TRBD1. V was pared by 6 bases and J by 4 bases, with 8 bases of the junction left unmatched. The CDR3 is made up of 14 amino acids. From germline, CDR1 is SGHTA and CDR2 FQGTGA. This chain's CDR3 is CASRQGLSSTEAFF. CDR3 DNA sequence: TGTGCCAGCAGACAGGGGTTATCGTCCACTGAAGCTTTCTTT.

The chain combines TRBV7-9 with TRBJ2-2; the match to TRBD1 covers 8 bases. CDR1 is SEHNR, CDR2 FQNEAQ, per germline (reference sequence). The CDR3 is 15 residues long. Trimming cost V 5 bases and J 2 bases; bases outside gene matches: 4. CDR3 residues: CASSPGTGNTGELFF. DNA of the CDR3: TGTGCCAGCAGCCCTGGGACAGGTAACACCGGGGAGCTGTTTTTT.

This chain uses TRBV6-6 with TRBJ1-5; maybe TRBD1 (5 bases). The germline gives CDR1 MNHNY, CDR2 SVGAGI (reference sequence). The CDR3 consists of 14 residues. The V end lost 7 bases, the J end lost 2 bases, and 12 bases lay between the germline ends. CDR3 nucleotide sequence: TGTGCCAGCAAAGACCCGGGGGGCAATCAGCCCCAGCATTTT. This translates into CASKDPGGNQPQHF.

The gene calls are TRBV7-8 and TRBJ2-1, with TRBD1 matching 8 bases. J was trimmed by 6 bases and V by 5 bases; bases with no gene match: 12. CDR1 and CDR2 (germline): SGHVS, FQNEAQ. This CDR3 is built from 16 residues. This chain's CDR3 is CASSPQGGLTINEQFF. CDR3 nucleotide sequence: TGTGCCAGCAGCCCACAGGGGGGCCTAACTATCAATGAGCAGTTCTTC. Combining the CDR3 with reference TRBV7-8 and TRBJ2-1 gives the whole variable domain GAGVSQSPRYKVAKRGQDVALRCDPISGHVSLFWYQQALGQGPEFLTYFQNEAQLDKSGLPSDRFFAERPEGSVSTLKIQRTQQEDSAVYLCASSPQGGLTINEQFFGPGTRLTVL.

The rearrangement joins TRBV11-2 to TRBJ2-3; 9 bases are shared with TRBD2. CDR1 is SGHAT and CDR2 is FQNNGV in the germline V gene. The V segment lost 4 bases and the J segment 5 bases; nucleotides outside the gene matches: 7. The CDR3 covers 15 residues. Here the CDR3 reads CASSWLGLAIDTQYF. Written as DNA, the CDR3 is TGTGCCAGCAGCTGGCTGGGACTAGCTATAGATACGCAGTATTTT.

This clone was detected only once. The V and J genes are TRBV6-5 and TRBJ2-6, with D possibly being TRBD1 (5 bases). V lost 8 bases and J 3 bases, leaving 14 bases between the germline ends. The V gene's germline CDR1 is MNHEY and CDR2 SVGAGI. The CDR3 has 15 residues. The CDR3 protein is CASLDNRNGANVLTF. CDR3 in DNA: TGTGCCAGCCTGGACAATCGCAATGGGGCCAACGTCCTGACTTTC.

This rearrangement joins TRBV7-9 to TRBJ2-3; TRBD1 aligns across 7 bases. This CDR3 region has 15 residues. Trimming cost V 4 bases and J 2 bases; bases outside gene matches: 6. Germline CDR1 SEHNR, CDR2 FQNEAQ (reference sequence). The CDR3 bases are TGTGCCAGCAGCTCACAGGGGCGCTACACAGATACGCAGTATTTT. Translated: CASSSQGRYTDTQYF.

The V call is TRBV7-9, the J call TRBJ1-4, with D maybe TRBD1 (5 bases). The V gene lost 1 base and the J gene lost 2 bases, with 14 bases spanning the gap. The germline V gene has CDR1 SEHNR and CDR2 FQNEAQ (reference sequence). The CDR3 is 17 residues long. CDR3 coding DNA: TGTGCCAGCAGCTTAGTAGGTCGGGGGAGGACTAATGAAAAACTGTTTTTT. Its translation: CASSLVGRGRTNEKLFF. The whole variable domain, filled in from reference TRBV7-9 and TRBJ1-4, reads DTGVSQNPRHKITKRGQNVTFRCDPISEHNRLYWYRQTLGQGPEFLTYFQNEAQLEKSRLLSDRFSAERPKGSFSTLEIQRTEQGDSAMYLCASSLVGRGRTNEKLFFGSGTQLSVL.

This clone was seen once. V gene TRBV4-1 combines with J gene TRBJ2-3; D gene uncertain. Germline V gene sequence: CDR1 MGHRA, CDR2 YSYEKL. CDR3 length equals 15 residues. V was pared by 0 bases and J by 3 bases, with 10 bases between. The CDR3 sequence: CASSQDNWLTDTQYF. The DNA of the CDR3 is TGCGCCAGCAGCCAAGATAATTGGCTGACAGATACGCAGTATTTT.

This chain connects TRBV27 to TRBJ2-7; 7 bases match TRBD1. This CDR3 has 16 residues. The germline V gene has CDR1 MNHEY and CDR2 SMNVEV (reference sequence). With 4 bases clipped from V and 6 bases from J, the junction kept 15 bases outside the gene matches. CDR3: CASSSLPITSGGEQYF. The DNA for the CDR3 is TGTGCCAGCAGTTCCCTACCTATCACCTCAGGGGGCGAGCAGTACTTC.

The rearrangement joins TRBV19 to TRBJ2-4; 7 bases are a match to TRBD1. Germline-derived CDR1 and CDR2 are LNHDA and SQIVND (reference sequence). The V gene end was trimmed by 7 bases and the J gene end by 6 bases; junction bases not matched to a gene: 15. CDR3 length: 16 amino acids. CDR3 sequence reads: CASTDDEGQKANIQYF. CDR3 bases: TGTGCCAGTACTGATGACGAGGGACAGAAAGCAAACATTCAGTACTTC.